What follows are 32 T cell receptor beta chains derived from one specimen sequenced in a study of T cell clonotyping in hematopoietic cell transplantation. The method was immunoSEQ multiplex PCR; TCRdb's version includes in-frame clones alone and lacks a portion of them. The sample includes more than 70,000 clones, about 96% of them seen just once. Described time point: recipient sample about 28 days before transplant, after cytoreduction. The sequencing used peripheral blood mononuclear cells, collected before stem cell transplant. The source of these receptors is a woman aged 45-65 years with acute myeloid leukemia. Some clones in this sample may be carry-over from other donors' samples.

This clone was counted a single time. V gene TRBV19 combines with J gene TRBJ1-1; D not resolved. V lost 5 bases to trimming and J lost 4 bases, with 8 bases between them. CDR1 LNHDA and CDR2 SQIVND come from the germline V gene (reference sequence). The CDR3 extends over 12 amino acids. CDR3 in amino acids: CASSAAATEAFF. The CDR3 nucleotides are TGTGCCAGTAGTGCAGCCGCCACTGAAGCTTTCTTT.

The rearrangement uses TRBV30 and TRBJ1-4, with D unresolved. CDR3 length: 12 residues. The germline CDR1 and CDR2 sequences are GTSNPN and SVGIG (reference sequence). V was shortened by 2 bases and J by 8 bases, with 9 bases between the two germline ends. CDR3 protein: CAWSLRREKLFF. The CDR3 DNA reads TGTGCCTGGAGTCTGCGCAGGGAAAAACTGTTTTTT.

The V and J genes are TRBV7-9 and TRBJ2-7; 9 bases map to TRBD1. With V trimmed by 6 bases and J by 3 bases, 12 bases remained unmatched. Germline lookup yields CDR1 SEHNR and CDR2 FQNEAQ (reference sequence). The CDR3 extends over 16 amino acids. CDR3 protein: CASRAPAGTGFYEQYF. The CDR3 DNA sequence: TGTGCCAGCAGAGCCCCCGCCGGGACAGGGTTCTACGAGCAGTACTTC.

The chain has TRBV4-1 and TRBJ1-6; 9 nucleotides align to TRBD1. V lost 1 base to trimming and J lost 6 bases; unmatched junction nucleotides: 16. The CDR3 runs to 20 residues. Germline loops: CDR1 MGHRA, CDR2 YSYEKL. The CDR3 loop is CASSQGAWGQGIVFNSPLHF. DNA of the CDR3: TGCGCCAGCAGCCAAGGGGCGTGGGGACAGGGAATCGTATTTAATTCACCCCTCCACTTT.

The V call is TRBV2, the J call TRBJ1-5; no definite D call. The V end lost 3 bases, the J end lost 0 bases, and 6 bases lay between the germline ends. The CDR3 has 14 residues. Germline V CDR1 and CDR2: SNHLY, FYNNEI. CDR3 in DNA: TGTGCCAGCAGTGAGCGGGGTAGCAATCAGCCCCAGCATTTT. It yields the protein CASSERGSNQPQHF. The complete variable domain, with remaining parts taken from reference TRBV2 and TRBJ1-5, reads EPEVTQTPSHQVTQMGQEVILRCVPISNHLYFYWYRQILGQKVEFLVSFYNNEISEKSEIFDDQFSVERPDGSNFTLKIRSTKLEDSAMYFCASSERGSNQPQHFGDGTRLSIL.

The chain uses TRBV7-8 and TRBJ1-5, with 9 bases aligning to TRBD1. V shed 2 bases, J shed 7 bases, and the junction held 3 bases outside the gene matches. The CDR3 is 14 amino acids. The germline V gene has CDR1 SGHVS and CDR2 FQNEAQ. CDR3 sequence reads: CASSLRTGEQPQHF. Here the CDR3 DNA reads TGTGCCAGCAGCTTAAGGACAGGGGAACAGCCCCAGCATTTT. Complete variable domain (other parts from reference TRBV7-8 and TRBJ1-5): GAGVSQSPRYKVAKRGQDVALRCDPISGHVSLFWYQQALGQGPEFLTYFQNEAQLDKSGLPSDRFFAERPEGSVSTLKIQRTQQEDSAVYLCASSLRTGEQPQHFGDGTRLSIL.

DNA of the CDR3: TGTGCCAGCAGCTTAGTCCCTCTGGAATCCTACGAGCAGTACTTC. It codes for CASSLVPLESYEQYF. This chain joins TRBV13 and TRBJ2-7; D is unclear. Germline V lookup: CDR1 PRHDT, CDR2 FYEKMQ (reference sequence). V was trimmed by 1 base and J by 1 base, leaving 11 bases between them. This CDR3 spans 15 amino acids.

The chain couples TRBV4-2 to TRBJ2-1; tentative D call: TRBD2 (5 bases). V lost 1 base and J 6 bases, leaving 10 bases between the germline ends. The germline V gene encodes CDR1 LGHNA and CDR2 YNFKEQ. The CDR3 sequence is 14 residues long. Here the CDR3 DNA reads TGTGCCAGCAGCCAAGGTGAGGGCGGCAATGAGCAGTTCTTC. It encodes CASSQGEGGNEQFF.

In DNA, the CDR3 is TGTGCCAGCAGTGAACGTGACAGGGGGCCTCATCGTAAGTACTTC. Translation: CASSERDRGPHRKYF. The chain combines TRBV6-1 with TRBJ2-7; 10 positions agree with TRBD1. Germline V gives CDR1 MNHNS, CDR2 SASEGT. CDR3 length equals 15 residues. The ends lost 2 bases at V and 11 bases at J; junction bases unmatched: 12.

The rearrangement uses TRBV5-1 and TRBJ2-7, with 8 positions matching TRBD2. This CDR3 has 13 amino acids. After removal of 0 bases from V and 6 bases from J, the junction contained 2 bases not matched to a gene. The germline V gene encodes CDR1 SGHRS and CDR2 YFSETQ. The CDR3 is CASSLDGGGEQYF. The CDR3 DNA reads TGCGCCAGCAGCTTGGACGGGGGGGGCGAGCAGTACTTC.

This chain links TRBV21-1 with TRBJ2-5; TRBD1, the table's D call, was not compared with the DNA. TRBV21-1 is listed as a pseudogene. This CDR3 region has 14 residues. CDR3: CASSKPSDRETQYF. The CDR3 DNA follows: TGTGCCAGCAGCAAACCGTCGGACAGGGAGACCCAGTACTTC.

The V call is TRBV5-6, the J call TRBJ2-5; the D gene is possibly TRBD1 (6 bases). The last part of the DNA fits TRBJ2-7 better; the J call may be wrong. Germline lookup yields CDR1 SGHDT and CDR2 YYEEEE. The CDR3 runs to 13 residues. CDR3 bases: TGTGCCAGCAGCTCCGGACAGTACTACGAGCAGTACTTC. Translating it yields CASSSGQYYEQYF.

The CDR3 reads CASSYHAGELFF. The CDR3 nucleotides are TGTGCCAGCAGTTACCACGCCGGGGAGCTGTTTTTT. The rearrangement links TRBV6-6 to TRBJ2-2; D call uncertain. The germline gives CDR1 MNHNY, CDR2 SVGAGI (reference sequence). The length of the CDR3 is 12 residues. V was trimmed by 2 bases and J by 6 bases, leaving 4 bases between them.

The rearrangement uses TRBV4-1 and TRBJ2-2, with D uncertain. The CDR3 has 16 residues. Trimming cost V 0 bases and J 0 bases, with 8 bases left between them. Germline loops: CDR1 MGHRA, CDR2 YSYEKL. The CDR3 bases are TGCGCCAGCAGCCAAGAACGCAGGTCGAACACCGGGGAGCTGTTTTTT. Amino acid sequence: CASSQERRSNTGELFF.

This chain uses TRBV9 with TRBJ1-2, with D maybe TRBD1 (5 bases). CDR3 length: 16 amino acids. From germline, CDR1 is SGDLS and CDR2 YYNGEE. Trimming stripped 0 bases from V and 4 bases from J, with 16 bases between. CDR3 in amino acids: CASSVGPPDSIYGYTF. The CDR3 DNA reads TGTGCCAGCAGCGTAGGCCCACCTGACAGCATCTATGGCTACACCTTC.

The genes are TRBV6-5 and TRBJ1-1, with 7 bases identical to TRBD1. Germline V gene data show CDR1 as MNHEY and CDR2 as SVGAGI. J gave up 5 bases and V 6 bases, and 3 bases lay outside the gene matches. The CDR3 has 12 amino acids. CDR3 loop: CASRKQGTEAFF. DNA of the CDR3: TGTGCCAGCAGGAAACAGGGGACTGAAGCTTTCTTT.

The chain carries TRBV11-2 and TRBJ2-3, with D perhaps TRBD2 (5 bases). V was shortened by 5 bases and J by 3 bases, with 15 bases between the two germline ends. In germline, CDR1 is SGHAT, CDR2 FQNNGV. There are 15 residues in the CDR3. The chain's CDR3 is CASSVAGRRTDTQYF. Here the CDR3 DNA reads TGTGCCAGCAGCGTGGCGGGTAGGAGGACAGATACGCAGTATTTT.

Concerning this clone: In the same sample, other DNA sequences code for this CDR3. The V and J genes are TRBV10-1 and TRBJ1-2; D possibly corresponds to TRBD1 (6 bases). The ends were cut back, 3 bases at V and 3 bases at J, with 8 bases in the middle. Per the germline V gene, CDR1 is WNHNN and CDR2 is SYGVQD (reference sequence). The CDR3 covers 13 residues. The CDR3 reads CASSDYRDYGYTF. The CDR3 DNA follows: TGCGCCAGCAGTGATTACAGGGACTATGGCTACACCTTC.

The J gene is TRBJ1-1, the V gene TRBV2, with D possibly being TRBD1 (6 bases). The germline V gene encodes CDR1 SNHLY and CDR2 FYNNEI. Trimming stripped 4 bases from V and 2 bases from J, with 11 bases between. This CDR3 has 14 amino acids. The chain's CDR3 is CASSGGRGNTEAFF. CDR3 sequence (DNA): TGTGCCAGCAGTGGAGGCAGGGGTAACACTGAAGCTTTCTTT.

To note about this clone: In the same sample, other DNA sequences code for this CDR3. The chain uses TRBV6-1 and TRBJ1-3; D remains ambiguous. Trimming pared 0 bases from V and 0 bases from J, leaving 9 bases between. There are 16 residues in the CDR3. Germline loops: CDR1 MNHNS, CDR2 SASEGT. For the CDR3, the DNA is TGTGCCAGCAGTGAAGCGCGAGGGCTCTCTGGAAACACCATATATTTT. Residues: CASSEARGLSGNTIYF.

The chain combines TRBV7-6 with TRBJ1-1; the D gene is possibly TRBD1 (5 bases). Per the germline V gene, CDR1 is SGHVS and CDR2 is FNYEAQ. Trimming cost V 5 bases and J 5 bases, with 21 bases left between them. The CDR3 loop spans 16 amino acids. The CDR3 here is CASSQLPYLGGTEAFF. The CDR3 nucleotides read TGTGCCAGCAGCCAACTACCCTACCTCGGGGGGACTGAAGCTTTCTTT.

The DNA for the CDR3 is TGTGCCAGCTCACCACTCGGAAATAGCAATCAGCCCCAGCATTTT. Protein sequence: CASSPLGNSNQPQHF. The chain couples TRBV18 to TRBJ1-5; D ambiguous. The germline gives CDR1 KGHSH, CDR2 LQKENI. V lost 1 base and J lost 0, with 7 bases in between. The CDR3 runs 15 residues.

The chain uses TRBV4-1 and TRBJ1-1; D may be TRBD1 (6 bases). CDR1 MGHRA and CDR2 YSYEKL come from the germline V gene. The germline V and J ends were trimmed by 4 bases and 4 bases, with 13 bases remaining between them. The CDR3 totals 14 residues. Here the CDR3 reads CASSPGQGFTEAFF. In DNA, the CDR3 is TGCGCCAGCAGCCCCGGCCAGGGGTTCACTGAAGCTTTCTTT.

The chain carries TRBV7-3 and TRBJ1-1; possibly TRBD1 for D (5 bases). The CDR3 is 15 amino acids. Trimming cost V 3 bases and J 1 base, with 12 bases left between them. The germline CDR1 and CDR2 sequences are SGHTA and FQGTGA. CDR3: CASSFTDSPNTEAFF. CDR3 nucleotide sequence: TGTGCCAGCAGCTTCACCGACAGCCCGAACACTGAAGCTTTCTTT.

The chain combines TRBV6-5 with TRBJ1-1, with a possible D match to TRBD1 (6 bases). The CDR3 is made up of 12 amino acids. Per the germline V gene, CDR1 is MNHEY and CDR2 is SVGAGI. V was cut by 6 bases and J by 10 bases, with 15 bases left in between. CDR3 region: CASSPGDRGAFF. In DNA, the CDR3 is TGTGCCAGCAGCCCAGGGGATCGGGGAGCTTTCTTT.

The chain combines TRBV6-5 with TRBJ1-1; D is ambiguous. V lost 6 bases to trimming and J lost 4 bases, with 18 bases between them. The CDR3 loop spans 15 amino acids. Per the germline V gene, CDR1 is MNHEY and CDR2 is SVGAGI. CDR3 amino acids: CASSQDKARATEAFF. DNA for the CDR3: TGTGCCAGCAGCCAAGATAAGGCCAGAGCCACTGAAGCTTTCTTT.

V usage is TRBV30 and J usage is TRBJ1-2, with D perhaps TRBD1 (5 bases). Germline CDR1 is GTSNPN and CDR2 is SVGIG (reference sequence). Trimming removed 2 bases at V and 5 bases at J, with 9 bases between. There are 12 residues in the CDR3. The CDR3 is CAWSSGGYGYTF. The DNA of the CDR3 is TGTGCCTGGAGTTCGGGGGGATATGGCTACACCTTC.

The rearrangement uses TRBV10-1 and TRBJ2-7; D perhaps matches TRBD1 (6 bases). The CDR3 is 14 amino acids. Germline-derived CDR1 and CDR2 are WNHNN and SYGVQD (reference sequence). Trimming took off 10 bases at V and 2 bases at J, with 18 bases between the two ends. CDR3 nucleotides: TGCGCCACCTCAGACCCAGGGGCGACCTACGAGCAGTACTTC. It is translated as CATSDPGATYEQYF.

The V call is TRBV7-6, the J call TRBJ2-5; no clear D gene. This CDR3 spans 12 amino acids. Germline lookup yields CDR1 SGHVS and CDR2 FNYEAQ. Trimming cost V 3 bases and J 1 base, with 3 bases left between them. The CDR3 region has the DNA TGTGCCAGCAGCTTCTTCCAAGAGACCCAGTACTTC. Translated: CASSFFQETQYF.

V and J are TRBV2 and TRBJ2-7, with a tentative D call TRBD1 (5 bases). Per the germline V gene, CDR1 is SNHLY and CDR2 is FYNNEI. The CDR3 runs to 14 residues. The V end lost 4 bases, the J end lost 0 bases, and 10 bases lay between the germline ends. CDR3 DNA: TGTGCCAGCAGTGTCGCCAGGGACTCCTACGAGCAGTACTTC. Protein product: CASSVARDSYEQYF. The full variable domain, completed using reference TRBV2 and TRBJ2-7, is EPEVTQTPSHQVTQMGQEVILRCVPISNHLYFYWYRQILGQKVEFLVSFYNNEISEKSEIFDDQFSVERPDGSNFTLKIRSTKLEDSAMYFCASSVARDSYEQYFGPGTRLTVT.

The chain couples TRBV4-1 to TRBJ1-5; a weak D match, TRBD1 (6 bases). The germline gives CDR1 MGHRA, CDR2 YSYEKL. The length of the CDR3 is 15 residues. Trimming left V 3 bases short and J 6 bases short, with 15 bases between. CDR3 protein: CASSQPAGGAQPQHF. The DNA of the CDR3 is TGCGCCAGCAGCCAGCCCGCGGGGGGGGCTCAGCCCCAGCATTTT.

The V and J genes are TRBV25-1 and TRBJ2-2; a weak D match, TRBD2 (6 bases). CDR3 size: 15 residues. Per the germline V gene, CDR1 is MGHDK and CDR2 is SYGVNS. V lost 2 bases, J lost 5 bases, and 12 bases lay in between. This chain's CDR3 is CASSEPGAGTGELFF. The CDR3 DNA reads TGTGCCAGCAGTGAACCGGGAGCGGGTACCGGGGAGCTGTTTTTT.